One sample yielded the 17 T cell receptor beta chains listed below, sequenced in a study of T cell responses to AZD1222 COVID-19 vaccine. TCRdb's copy holds only in-frame clones and misses some; the assay was immunoSEQ multiplex PCR. The table has 150,000 to 200,000 clones, around 90% seen once; the top ten hold roughly 0.98%. Here the sequenced sample was peripheral blood, taken on day 0 of AZD1222 vaccination. Every receptor here comes from an adult in good health.

J is TRBJ2-3 and V is TRBV7-3; 7 bases line up with TRBD1. Per germline, CDR1 SGHTA and CDR2 FQGTGA. Unmatched junction bases numbered 7, after V lost 5 bases and J lost 2 bases. The CDR3 extends over 15 amino acids. The CDR3 DNA sequence: TGTGCCAGCAGCCCAAACAGGGGATCCACAGATACGCAGTATTTT. It specifies CASSPNRGSTDTQYF.

V usage is TRBV11-2 and J usage is TRBJ1-2; D may be TRBD1 (5 bases). V lost 2 bases and J 12 bases, leaving 16 bases between the germline ends. CDR3 size: 13 residues. Germline loops: CDR1 SGHAT, CDR2 FQNNGV. The CDR3 DNA reads as TGTGCCAGCAGCTTACCCCAGGGCAGGGTACACACCTTC. This translates into CASSLPQGRVHTF.

The gene calls are TRBV29-1 and TRBJ1-2; TRBD1 is a possible D gene (5 bases). The CDR3 is 14 amino acids. Germline V CDR1 and CDR2: SQVTM, ANQGSEA. V shed 6 bases and J shed 2 bases, with 16 bases lying between them. CDR3 protein: CSVSSSAGNYGYTF. The CDR3 coding sequence is TGCAGCGTCAGCTCCTCGGCAGGGAACTATGGCTACACCTTC.

The gene calls are TRBV28 and TRBJ1-6; no clear D gene. Germline CDR1 reads MDHEN; CDR2 reads SYDVKM. Trimming took off 8 bases at V and 13 bases at J, with 15 bases between the two ends. The CDR3 loop spans 12 amino acids. The CDR3 loop reads CASQVLKGPLHF. CDR3 in DNA: TGTGCCAGCCAGGTCCTCAAGGGTCCCCTCCACTTT.

This chain joins TRBV6-6 and TRBJ2-3, with TRBD1 matching over 9 bases. Germline assignment: CDR1 MNHNY and CDR2 SVGAGI (reference sequence). This CDR3 is built from 13 residues. J gave up 10 bases and V 0 bases, and 2 bases lay outside the gene matches. The CDR3 loop is CASSYSGDRAQYF. CDR3 nucleotides: TGTGCCAGCAGTTACTCGGGGGACAGGGCGCAGTATTTT.

The chain links TRBV9 to TRBJ1-2, with 8 nucleotides matching TRBD1. Looked up from germline, CDR1 is SGDLS and CDR2 is YYNGEE. The CDR3 runs to 12 residues. V lost 3 bases to trimming and J lost 7 bases; unmatched junction nucleotides: 2. The CDR3: CASSGTGSGYTF. For the CDR3, the DNA is TGTGCCAGCAGCGGGACAGGGAGTGGCTACACCTTC.

CDR3 bases: TGTGCCAGCAGCGTAGGGGGGACAGGGCCGAACACCATATATTTT. Translating gives CASSVGGTGPNTIYF. The chain carries TRBV9 and TRBJ1-3; TRBD1 matches at 9 bases. The J segment lost 7 bases and the V segment lost 0 bases, leaving 5 bases of the junction unmatched. This CDR3 is built from 15 residues. CDR1 and CDR2 from the germline V gene are SGDLS and YYNGEE.

V gene TRBV5-1 combines with J gene TRBJ1-6; TRBD1 agrees at 7 bases. Germline V gene sequence: CDR1 SGHRS, CDR2 YFSETQ. CDR3 length: 16 amino acids. The trim removed 0 bases at V and 14 bases at J, leaving 14 bases unmatched. This CDR3 is CASSLVLGQETSSLHF. The CDR3 DNA reads as TGCGCCAGCAGCTTGGTCTTAGGACAGGAAACGTCATCCCTCCACTTT.

The V gene is TRBV5-8, the J gene TRBJ1-1; tentative D call: TRBD1 (6 bases). CDR3 length equals 13 residues. The germline V gene encodes CDR1 SGHTS and CDR2 YDEGEE. The ends were cut back, 3 bases at V and 3 bases at J, with 9 bases in the middle. CDR3 nucleotides: TGTGCCAGCAGCTCAGGGGCGGACACTGAAGCTTTCTTT. Its protein is CASSSGADTEAFF.

This sequence joins TRBV13 and TRBJ1-4; D is ambiguous. The CDR3 sequence is 13 residues long. The V end lost 3 bases, the J end lost 8 bases, and 10 bases lay between the germline ends. The germline V gene has CDR1 PRHDT and CDR2 FYEKMQ (reference sequence). The DNA of the CDR3 is TGTGCCAGCAGCTTCGATATGGAGGAAAAACTGTTTTTT. Translation: CASSFDMEEKLFF.

The J gene is TRBJ2-7, the V gene TRBV5-1, with TRBD1 matching over 7 bases. Germline V lookup: CDR1 SGHRS, CDR2 YFSETQ. The CDR3 consists of 14 residues. V lost 0 bases and J lost 1; bases outside the gene matches: 1. Here the CDR3 reads CASSLGGQSYEQYF. In nucleotides, the CDR3 is TGCGCCAGCAGCTTGGGGGGACAGTCCTACGAGCAGTACTTC.

The genes are TRBV29-1 and TRBJ2-5, with D possibly TRBD2 on 5 matching bases. The germline CDR1 and CDR2 sequences are SQVTM and ANQGSEA. Trimming removed 1 base at V and 7 bases at J, with 10 bases between. The CDR3 has 12 residues. CDR3: CSVEGEGWTQYF. Here the CDR3 DNA reads TGCAGCGTTGAAGGAGAGGGTTGGACCCAGTACTTC.

The V gene is TRBV27, the J gene TRBJ1-5; 8 bases match TRBD1. The J segment lost 2 bases and the V segment lost 3 bases, leaving 6 bases of the junction unmatched. Germline V gene data show CDR1 as MNHEY and CDR2 as SMNVEV (reference sequence). CDR3 size: 16 residues. The CDR3 DNA reads TGTGCCAGCAGTTTTCAGGGGGCTGGGGGCAATCAGCCCCAGCATTTT. Residues: CASSFQGAGGNQPQHF.

V is TRBV5-5 and J is TRBJ2-7; TRBD1 matches at 9 bases. Germline V gene data show CDR1 as SGHKS and CDR2 as YYEKEE (reference sequence). The J segment lost 5 bases and the V segment lost 7 bases, leaving 10 bases of the junction unmatched. The CDR3 length is 14 residues. CDR3 coding DNA: TGTGCCAGCGGCCAAGGGACAGGGATCGACGAGCAGTACTTC. Its protein is CASGQGTGIDEQYF.

This rearrangement joins TRBV28 to TRBJ2-3; 7 positions agree with TRBD2. Per germline, CDR1 MDHEN and CDR2 SYDVKM. Losses at the gene ends were 6 bases for V and 3 bases for J; bases not matched to a gene: 12. The CDR3 has 16 residues. The CDR3 DNA reads as TGTGCCAGCAGCCAACTCGGGGGGTTACGAACAGATACGCAGTATTTT. As protein: CASSQLGGLRTDTQYF.

The V call is TRBV3-1 (or the pseudogene TRBV3-2), the J call TRBJ2-7; tentatively, D is TRBD2 (5 bases). The CDR3 totals 15 residues. V was trimmed by 0 bases and J by 5 bases, leaving 14 bases between them. Germline V gene data show CDR1 as LGHDT and CDR2 as YNNKEL (reference sequence). CDR3 amino acids: CASSQETRAGNEQYF. The CDR3 nucleotides are TGTGCCAGCAGCCAAGAGACGCGGGCCGGAAACGAGCAGTACTTC.

This rearrangement joins TRBV27 to TRBJ1-1, with D unclear. The CDR3 totals 12 residues. V lost 6 bases and J lost 0, with 5 bases in between. Germline loops: CDR1 MNHEY, CDR2 SMNVEV (reference sequence). CDR3 coding DNA: TGTGCCAGCAGGTCACTGAACACTGAAGCTTTCTTT. Protein product: CASRSLNTEAFF.